This T cell receptor beta chain was profiled in a study of blood T cell repertoires in COVID-19. As for the study in general: Whether acute or convalescent, the COVID-19 samples came from the United States, Italy and Spain. Sources were T cells, B-cell-depleted T cells, or PBMCs; the material itself was cDNA or gDNA.

Original processing notes: Reference gene primer amplification yielded estimated nucleated cell counts. Data came from immunoSEQ multiplex PCR; TCRdb stores just in-frame clones and leaves some out. V and J calls plus clone size are reproduced from that table; the DNA served to infer D and trimming. The repertoire has roughly 140,000 clones, more than 80% of them found once; the top ten carry approximately 5.8%. The V gene's germline CDR1 is SGDLS and CDR2 YYNGEE. V was shortened by 0 bases and J by 0 bases, with 10 bases between the two germline ends. The CDR3 extends over 16 amino acids. The receptor was derived from a human donor in a cohort sampled during active COVID-19. Input material: peripheral blood. The chain is built from TRBV9 and TRBJ1-3; D is undetermined. This CDR3 is CASSVDPFSSGNTIYF. The CDR3 DNA reads as TGTGCCAGCAGCGTAGATCCTTTTAGCTCTGGAAACACCATATATTTT.